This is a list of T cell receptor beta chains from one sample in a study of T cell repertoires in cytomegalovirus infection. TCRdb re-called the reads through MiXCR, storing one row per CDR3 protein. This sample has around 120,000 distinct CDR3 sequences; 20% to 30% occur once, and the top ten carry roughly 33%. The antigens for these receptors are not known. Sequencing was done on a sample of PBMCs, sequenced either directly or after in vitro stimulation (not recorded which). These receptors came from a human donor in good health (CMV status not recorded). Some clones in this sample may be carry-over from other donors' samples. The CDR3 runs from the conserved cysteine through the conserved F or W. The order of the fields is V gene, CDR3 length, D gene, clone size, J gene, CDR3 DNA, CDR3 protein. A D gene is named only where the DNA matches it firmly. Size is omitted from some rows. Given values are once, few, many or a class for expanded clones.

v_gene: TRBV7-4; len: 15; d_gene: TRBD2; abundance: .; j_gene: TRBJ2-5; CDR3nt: TGTGCCAGCAGCTTAAGTAGCGGGCAACATGAGACCCAGTACTTC; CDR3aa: CASSLSSGQHETQYF
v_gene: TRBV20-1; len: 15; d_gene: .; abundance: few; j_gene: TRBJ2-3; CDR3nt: TGCAGTGCTAGGTCCCCTAGCGTGAGCACAGATACGCAGTATTTT; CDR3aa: CSARSPSVSTDTQYF
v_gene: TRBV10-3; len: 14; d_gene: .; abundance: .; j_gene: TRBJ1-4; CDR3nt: TGTGCCTTACCGACCGGTTGTTGGTATGAAAAACTGTTTTTT; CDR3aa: CALPTGCWYEKLFF
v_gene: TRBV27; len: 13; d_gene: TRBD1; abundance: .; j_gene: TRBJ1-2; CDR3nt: TGTGCCAGCAAGACCCGACAGGGGAGTGACTACACCTTC; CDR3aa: CASKTRQGSDYTF
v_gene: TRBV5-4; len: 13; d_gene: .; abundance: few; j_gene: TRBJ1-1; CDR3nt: TGTGCCAGCAGCGTCGGTCGGAACACTGAAGCTTTCTTT; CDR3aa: CASSVGRNTEAFF
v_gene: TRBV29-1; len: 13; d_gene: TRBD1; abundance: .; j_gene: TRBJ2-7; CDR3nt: TGCAGCGCCTTCGGGACAGCGCTCTACGAGCAGTACTTC; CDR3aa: CSAFGTALYEQYF
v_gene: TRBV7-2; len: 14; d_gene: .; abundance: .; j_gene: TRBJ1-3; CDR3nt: TGTGCCAGCAGGCCCGGGGGGTCCGGAAACACCATATATTTT; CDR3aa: CASRPGGSGNTIYF
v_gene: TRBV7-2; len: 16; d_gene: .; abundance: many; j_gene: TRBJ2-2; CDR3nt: TGTGCCAGCAGCTTACTTCCGGGACGTAACACCGGGGAGCTGTTTTTT; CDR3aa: CASSLLPGRNTGELFF
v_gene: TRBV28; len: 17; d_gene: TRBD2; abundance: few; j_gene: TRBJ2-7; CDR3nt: TGTGCCAGCAGTTTCCACCTAGCGGGACAGCAGGGCTACGAGCAGTACTTC; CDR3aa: CASSFHLAGQQGYEQYF
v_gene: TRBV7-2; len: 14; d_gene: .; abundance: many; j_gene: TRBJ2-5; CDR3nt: TGTGCCAGCAGCAAAAACAGGGCGGGGGAGACCCAGTACTTC; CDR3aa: CASSKNRAGETQYF
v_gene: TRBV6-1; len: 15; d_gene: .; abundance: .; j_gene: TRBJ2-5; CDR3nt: TGTGCCAGCAGTCCTCGGCCCGGACAGCAAGAGACCCAGTACTTC; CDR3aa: CASSPRPGQQETQYF
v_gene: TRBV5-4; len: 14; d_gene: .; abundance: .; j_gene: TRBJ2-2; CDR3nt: TGTGCCAGCACCAAGACAGAAAAGACCGGGGAGCTGTTTTTT; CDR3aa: CASTKTEKTGELFF
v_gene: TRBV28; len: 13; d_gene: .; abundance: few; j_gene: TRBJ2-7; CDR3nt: TGTGCCAGCAGGGGTCGGGATCGGAACGAGCAGTACTTC; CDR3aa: CASRGRDRNEQYF
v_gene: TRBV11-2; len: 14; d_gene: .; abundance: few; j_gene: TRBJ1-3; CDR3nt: TGTGCCAGCAGCCCTGGTGCAGTCGGAAACACCATATATTTT; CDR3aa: CASSPGAVGNTIYF
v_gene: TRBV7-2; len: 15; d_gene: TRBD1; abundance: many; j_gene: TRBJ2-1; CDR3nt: TGTGCCAGCAGCTTAGGACAGGGTCGCTACAATGAGCAGTTCTTC; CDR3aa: CASSLGQGRYNEQFF
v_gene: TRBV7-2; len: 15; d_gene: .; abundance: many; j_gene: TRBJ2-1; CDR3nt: TGTGCCAGCAGCTACCGGGACTCCCCTGTGCATGAGCAGTTCTTC; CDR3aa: CASSYRDSPVHEQFF
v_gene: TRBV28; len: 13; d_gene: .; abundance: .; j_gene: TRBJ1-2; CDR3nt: TGTGCCAGCAGTTTTTTGACGGTGCGCGGCTACACCTTC; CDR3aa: CASSFLTVRGYTF
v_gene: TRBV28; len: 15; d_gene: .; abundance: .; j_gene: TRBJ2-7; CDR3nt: TGTGCCAGCAGTGTGCAGAGCCTAGGGTCGTACGAGCAGTACTTC; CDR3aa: CASSVQSLGSYEQYF
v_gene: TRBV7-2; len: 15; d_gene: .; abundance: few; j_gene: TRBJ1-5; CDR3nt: TGTGCCAGCAGCCTGGTACAGGGACTCAATCAGCCCCAGCATTTT; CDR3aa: CASSLVQGLNQPQHF
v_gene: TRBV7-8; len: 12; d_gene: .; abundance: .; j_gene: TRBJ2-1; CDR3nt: TGTGCCAGCAGCTTATACGTCTATGAGCAGTTATTC; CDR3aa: CASSLYVYEQLF
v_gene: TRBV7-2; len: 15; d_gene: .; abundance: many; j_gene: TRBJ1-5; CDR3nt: TGTGCCAGCAGCTTAGACAGAGGGGTGAATCAGCCCCAGCATTTT; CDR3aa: CASSLDRGVNQPQHF
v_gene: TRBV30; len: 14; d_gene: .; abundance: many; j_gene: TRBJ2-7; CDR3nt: TGTGCCTGGAGTGGATCCTCCCTAAGAGGCGAGCAGTACTTC; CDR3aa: CAWSGSSLRGEQYF
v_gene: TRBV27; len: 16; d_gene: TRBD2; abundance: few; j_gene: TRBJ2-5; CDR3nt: TGTGCCAGCAGCCTCCGGGGACTAGGGGCGAGCGAGACCCAGTACTTC; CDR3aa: CASSLRGLGASETQYF
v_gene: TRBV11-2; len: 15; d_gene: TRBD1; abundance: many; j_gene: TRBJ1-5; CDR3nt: TGTGCCAGCAGCTCCAACAGGGGTAGCAATCAGCCCCAGCATTTT; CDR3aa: CASSSNRGSNQPQHF
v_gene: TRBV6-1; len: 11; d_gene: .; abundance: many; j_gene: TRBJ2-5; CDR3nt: TGTGCCAGCAGTGGGTTGGAGACCCAGTACTTC; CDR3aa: CASSGLETQYF
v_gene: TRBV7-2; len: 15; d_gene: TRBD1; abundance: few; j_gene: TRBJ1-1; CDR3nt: TGTGCCAGCAGCTCCCGGTTCGCAGGGGGCGGTGAAGCTTTCTTT; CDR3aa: CASSSRFAGGGEAFF
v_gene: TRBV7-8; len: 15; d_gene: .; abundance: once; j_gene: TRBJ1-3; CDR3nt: TGTGCCAGCAGCGGACAGCGATTATCTGGAAACACCATATATTTT; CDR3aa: CASSGQRLSGNTIYF